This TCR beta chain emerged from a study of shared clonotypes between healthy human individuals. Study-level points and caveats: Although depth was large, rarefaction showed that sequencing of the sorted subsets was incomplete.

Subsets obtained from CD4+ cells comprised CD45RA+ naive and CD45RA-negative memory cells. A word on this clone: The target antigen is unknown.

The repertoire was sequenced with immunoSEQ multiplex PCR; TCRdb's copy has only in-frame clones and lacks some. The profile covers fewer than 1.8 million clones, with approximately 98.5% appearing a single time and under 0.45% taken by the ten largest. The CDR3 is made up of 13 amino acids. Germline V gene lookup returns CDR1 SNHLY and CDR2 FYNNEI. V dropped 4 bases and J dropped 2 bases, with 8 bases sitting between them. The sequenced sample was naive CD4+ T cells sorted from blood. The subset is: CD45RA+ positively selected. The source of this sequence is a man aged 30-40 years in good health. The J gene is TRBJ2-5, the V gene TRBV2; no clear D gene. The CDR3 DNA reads TGTGCCAGCAGTGTAAACTTTCAAGAGACCCAGTACTTC. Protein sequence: CASSVNFQETQYF.